This is a list of T cell receptor beta chains from one sample in a study of T cell changes during pregnancy in multiple sclerosis. TCRdb's table, derived via immunoSEQ multiplex PCR, lists solely in-frame clones and lacks some. The profile covers around 85,000 clones, with over 80% appearing a single time and 3.5% taken by the ten largest. The sample consisted of PBMCs, taken in the first trimester of pregnancy. The source is a female donor in good health, serving as a control in a pregnancy study. Some clones in this sample may be carry-over from other donors' samples. Each CDR3 is given with its conserved first and last residue. Fields, in order: J gene, D gene, V gene, clone size, CDR3 protein, CDR3 DNA. The D gene is left open where the match is weak. Size values are once, few and many counts, or a class for expanded clones, and some rows have none.

j_gene: TRBJ1-1
d_gene: TRBD1
v_gene: TRBV7-9
abundance: NA
CDR3aa: CASSHRTGTGVTEAFF
CDR3nt: TGTGCCAGCAGCCATCGTACCGGGACAGGGGTAACTGAAGCTTTCTTT

j_gene: TRBJ2-7
d_gene: NA
v_gene: TRBV4-1
abundance: NA
CDR3aa: CASSQFRTQAYEQYF
CDR3nt: TGCGCCAGCAGCCAATTTCGGACACAAGCCTACGAGCAGTACTTC

j_gene: TRBJ1-1
d_gene: NA
v_gene: TRBV29-1
abundance: NA
CDR3aa: CSVEGGGQLNTEAFF
CDR3nt: TGCAGCGTAGAGGGAGGGGGGCAGTTGAACACTGAAGCTTTCTTT

j_gene: TRBJ2-3
d_gene: TRBD2
v_gene: TRBV7-2
abundance: NA
CDR3aa: CASSYLAGGPVDTQYF
CDR3nt: TGTGCCAGCAGCTACTTAGCGGGAGGGCCGGTAGATACGCAGTATTTT

j_gene: TRBJ1-5
d_gene: NA
v_gene: TRBV27
abundance: few
CDR3aa: CASSLSMGPREAGDQPQHF
CDR3nt: TGTGCCAGCAGTTTATCGATGGGCCCGCGTGAGGCGGGCGATCAGCCCCAGCATTTT

j_gene: TRBJ2-1
d_gene: NA
v_gene: TRBV11-1
abundance: NA
CDR3aa: CASSWAVSGEQFF
CDR3nt: TGTGCCAGCAGCTGGGCGGTAAGCGGTGAGCAGTTCTTC

j_gene: TRBJ2-2
d_gene: NA
v_gene: TRBV6-4
abundance: few
CDR3aa: CASSANQGYTGELFF
CDR3nt: TGTGCCAGCAGTGCGAACCAGGGATACACCGGGGAGCTGTTTTTT

j_gene: TRBJ1-6
d_gene: NA
v_gene: TRBV15
abundance: NA
CDR3aa: CATSIGQLHNSPLHF
CDR3nt: TGTGCCACCAGCATAGGACAGCTCCATAATTCACCCCTCCACTTT

j_gene: TRBJ1-5
d_gene: TRBD1
v_gene: TRBV4-1
abundance: NA
CDR3aa: CASSTVRDSNQPQHF
CDR3nt: TGCGCCAGCAGCACCGTCCGGGACAGTAATCAGCCCCAGCATTTT

j_gene: TRBJ1-2
d_gene: TRBD1
v_gene: TRBV4-1
abundance: NA
CDR3aa: CASSQEEAQGVSLYGYTF
CDR3nt: TGCGCCAGCAGCCAAGAGGAGGCACAGGGGGTTTCCCTCTATGGCTACACCTTC

j_gene: TRBJ2-1
d_gene: TRBD2
v_gene: TRBV4-2
abundance: NA
CDR3aa: CASSQDGTSVANEQFF
CDR3nt: TGTGCCAGCAGCCAAGATGGGACTAGCGTTGCCAATGAGCAGTTCTTC

j_gene: TRBJ2-7
d_gene: TRBD2
v_gene: TRBV15
abundance: once
CDR3aa: CATSRAPGGSSYEQYF
CDR3nt: TGTGCCACCAGCAGAGCCCCGGGGGGTAGCTCCTACGAGCAGTACTTC

j_gene: TRBJ1-5
d_gene: TRBD1
v_gene: TRBV7-2
abundance: NA
CDR3aa: CASSLSQGVLQPQHF
CDR3nt: TGTGCCAGCAGCTTATCACAGGGGGTTCTTCAGCCCCAGCATTTT

j_gene: TRBJ2-3
d_gene: TRBD2
v_gene: TRBV6-6
abundance: NA
CDR3aa: CASGRREATDTQYF
CDR3nt: TGTGCCAGCGGGAGGCGGGAGGCCACAGATACGCAGTATTTT

j_gene: TRBJ2-7
d_gene: TRBD1
v_gene: TRBV18
abundance: once
CDR3aa: CASSPPGQGNPYEQYF
CDR3nt: TGTGCCAGCTCACCACCTGGACAGGGAAATCCCTACGAGCAGTACTTC

j_gene: TRBJ2-7
d_gene: NA
v_gene: TRBV12-5
abundance: many
CDR3aa: CASGLARDGYEQYF
CDR3nt: TGTGCTAGTGGTTTGGCTAGAGACGGTTACGAGCAGTACTTC

j_gene: TRBJ2-3
d_gene: TRBD2
v_gene: TRBV27
abundance: NA
CDR3aa: CASSLQGGRGTDTQYF
CDR3nt: TGTGCCAGCAGCCTCCAGGGCGGGAGGGGGACAGATACGCAGTATTTT

j_gene: TRBJ2-3
d_gene: NA
v_gene: TRBV7-9
abundance: once
CDR3aa: CASSLGARIHTDTQYF
CDR3nt: TGTGCCAGCAGCTTAGGGGCCCGGATCCATACAGATACGCAGTATTTT

j_gene: TRBJ1-1
d_gene: NA
v_gene: TRBV27
abundance: NA
CDR3aa: CASSPYRGAGTEAFF
CDR3nt: TGTGCCAGCAGTCCCTACCGAGGGGCGGGGACTGAAGCTTTCTTT

j_gene: TRBJ2-3
d_gene: TRBD2
v_gene: TRBV6-5
abundance: NA
CDR3aa: CASSSSLAGGRGTQYF
CDR3nt: TGTGCCAGCAGTTCGTCTCTAGCGGGGGGGCGGGGTACGCAGTATTTT

j_gene: TRBJ2-7
d_gene: NA
v_gene: TRBV29-1
abundance: NA
CDR3aa: CSVNPALSGEQYF
CDR3nt: TGCAGCGTGAACCCCGCCCTGTCGGGGGAGCAGTACTTC

j_gene: TRBJ2-5
d_gene: TRBD2
v_gene: TRBV15
abundance: NA
CDR3aa: CATSRGGTSGQETQYF
CDR3nt: TGTGCCACCAGCAGAGGGGGGACTAGCGGCCAAGAGACCCAGTACTTC

j_gene: TRBJ1-6
d_gene: NA
v_gene: TRBV28
abundance: NA
CDR3aa: CASLRGIGDSPLHF
CDR3nt: TGTGCCAGCCTTAGGGGCATTGGTGATTCACCCCTCCACTTT

j_gene: TRBJ1-2
d_gene: TRBD1
v_gene: TRBV15
abundance: NA
CDR3aa: CATSRGDSYGYTF
CDR3nt: TGTGCCACCAGCAGAGGGGACAGCTATGGCTACACCTTC

j_gene: TRBJ1-1
d_gene: NA
v_gene: TRBV18
abundance: NA
CDR3aa: CASSPAETGNTEAFF
CDR3nt: TGTGCCAGCTCACCTGCCGAAACGGGGAACACTGAAGCTTTCTTT

j_gene: TRBJ2-2
d_gene: NA
v_gene: TRBV6-5
abundance: NA
CDR3aa: CASARSHTGELFF
CDR3nt: TGTGCCAGCGCTCGGTCTCACACCGGGGAGCTGTTTTTT

j_gene: TRBJ2-2
d_gene: TRBD2
v_gene: TRBV28
abundance: once
CDR3aa: CASSAGTSDAGELFF
CDR3nt: TGTGCCAGCTCGGCCGGGACTAGCGATGCCGGGGAGCTGTTTTTT

j_gene: TRBJ1-4
d_gene: TRBD1
v_gene: TRBV30
abundance: NA
CDR3aa: CAWSARGQGFEKLFF
CDR3nt: TGTGCCTGGAGTGCCCGCGGACAGGGATTTGAAAAACTGTTTTTT

j_gene: TRBJ1-2
d_gene: TRBD1
v_gene: TRBV7-2
abundance: NA
CDR3aa: CASSPETGNRAGYTF
CDR3nt: TGTGCCAGCAGCCCAGAGACAGGGAATAGGGCTGGCTACACCTTC

j_gene: TRBJ1-3
d_gene: TRBD1
v_gene: TRBV28
abundance: NA
CDR3aa: CASSARDRVGNTIYF
CDR3nt: TGTGCCAGTTCCGCACGGGACAGGGTAGGAAACACCATATATTTT

j_gene: TRBJ2-3
d_gene: TRBD2
v_gene: TRBV4-2
abundance: NA
CDR3aa: CASSPGLDTDTQYF
CDR3nt: TGTGCCAGCAGCCCCGGACTAGACACAGATACGCAGTATTTT

j_gene: TRBJ2-2
d_gene: TRBD1
v_gene: TRBV4-3
abundance: NA
CDR3aa: CASSPTDRGPDTGELFF
CDR3nt: TGCGCCAGCAGCCCTACCGACAGGGGGCCGGACACCGGGGAGCTGTTTTTT

j_gene: TRBJ2-7
d_gene: NA
v_gene: TRBV6-5
abundance: NA
CDR3aa: CASSKGTSTYEQYF
CDR3nt: TGTGCCAGCAGTAAAGGGACATCAACCTACGAGCAGTACTTC

j_gene: TRBJ2-1
d_gene: NA
v_gene: TRBV7-8
abundance: NA
CDR3aa: CASSSLGGSESYEQFF
CDR3nt: TGTGCCAGCAGCTCTCTAGGGGGATCAGAGAGCTATGAGCAGTTCTTC

j_gene: TRBJ1-3
d_gene: TRBD1
v_gene: TRBV15
abundance: NA
CDR3aa: CATSRGQGNSGNTIYF
CDR3nt: TGTGCCACCAGCAGGGGACAGGGTAACTCTGGAAACACCATATATTTT

j_gene: TRBJ2-1
d_gene: TRBD1
v_gene: TRBV5-1
abundance: NA
CDR3aa: CASGGQTPRQNNEQFF
CDR3nt: TGCGCCAGCGGGGGACAGACACCGAGACAGAACAATGAGCAGTTCTTC

j_gene: TRBJ2-2
d_gene: NA
v_gene: TRBV27
abundance: few
CDR3aa: CASSLVGRSNTGELFF
CDR3nt: TGTGCCAGCAGTTTAGTAGGCAGGTCGAACACCGGGGAGCTGTTTTTT

j_gene: TRBJ2-1
d_gene: TRBD2
v_gene: TRBV19
abundance: NA
CDR3aa: CASNIIAGDNEQFF
CDR3nt: TGTGCCAGTAATATTATAGCGGGAGACAATGAGCAGTTCTTC

j_gene: TRBJ1-2
d_gene: NA
v_gene: TRBV14
abundance: NA
CDR3aa: CASSQAGGKYYGYTF
CDR3nt: TGTGCCAGCAGCCAAGCGGGGGGGAAGTACTATGGCTACACCTTC

j_gene: TRBJ2-5
d_gene: NA
v_gene: TRBV19
abundance: NA
CDR3aa: CASSQSQQETQYF
CDR3nt: TGTGCCAGTAGTCAAAGTCAGCAAGAGACCCAGTACTTC

j_gene: TRBJ1-1
d_gene: TRBD1
v_gene: TRBV27
abundance: NA
CDR3aa: CASSRGQGNTEAFF
CDR3nt: TGTGCCAGCAGTCGCGGACAGGGGAACACTGAAGCTTTCTTT